The rows below give T cell receptor beta chains drawn from one sample of a study of blood T cell repertoires in COVID-19. Only in-frame clones appear in the TCRdb table, and some are missing; sequencing was by immunoSEQ multiplex PCR. The table has approximately 250,000 clones, 84% seen once. Sequencing input: peripheral blood. These receptors originate from a woman aged 40 to 55 who had recovered from COVID-19. CDR3s include the opening cysteine and the closing phenylalanine or tryptophan. Each record gives: clone size, D gene, J gene, V gene, CDR3 DNA, CDR3 protein. A D gene is named only where the DNA matches it firmly. Size is omitted from some rows. Given values are once, few, many or a class for expanded clones.

NA	NA	TRBJ2-3	TRBV23-1	TGCGCCAGCAGTCAATCGGGGAGGGGGTCACACGGTACGCAGTATTTT	CASSQSGRGSHGTQYF
NA	TRBD1	TRBJ1-2	TRBV6-2/TRBV6-3	TGTGCCAGCAGTTACTCGACAGGGGAACCCCTGGGCTATGGCTACACCTTC	CASSYSTGEPLGYGYTF
NA	TRBD1	TRBJ1-1	TRBV7-9	TGTGCCAGCAGCTTGGATCCAGGACAGGGCCTGAACACTGAAGCTTTCTTT	CASSLDPGQGLNTEAFF
NA	NA	TRBJ2-2	TRBV5-1	TGCGCCAGCAGCCAGCAGGGGATAAGCGGGGAGCTGTTTTTT	CASSQQGISGELFF
once	NA	TRBJ1-6	TRBV11-2	TGTGCCAGCAGTCAGCACCCGGGGGATAATTCACCCCTCCACTTT	CASSQHPGDNSPLHF
NA	TRBD1	TRBJ1-4	TRBV28	TGTGCCAGCAGTCCGTCCGGACAGGTCGAAAAACTGTTTTTT	CASSPSGQVEKLFF
NA	NA	TRBJ1-4	TRBV5-6	TGTGCCAGCAGCTTACAGGGCCTAAATGAAAAACTGTTTTTT	CASSLQGLNEKLFF
NA	NA	TRBJ1-1	TRBV2	TGTGCCAGCTATAGTGGACAGTTGAACACTGAAGCTTTCTTT	CASYSGQLNTEAFF
NA	NA	TRBJ1-1	TRBV19	TGTGCCAGTAGTAAGGGCCGGGCATGGGGGGACACTGAAGCTTTCTTT	CASSKGRAWGDTEAFF
NA	NA	TRBJ2-7	TRBV5-1	TGCGCCAGCAGCTTGTACGTCGAGGGCACCTACGAGCAGTACTTC	CASSLYVEGTYEQYF
NA	NA	TRBJ2-7	TRBV6-5	TGTGCCAGCAGTTACTTGGCAGGCTCCTACGAGCAGTACTTC	CASSYLAGSYEQYF
NA	NA	TRBJ2-7	TRBV18	TGTGCCAGCTCAACTTCCCGTATTGACGAGCAGTACTTC	CASSTSRIDEQYF
NA	NA	TRBJ1-4	TRBV5-1	TGCGCCAGCAGTACTGCCGGACAGCCAAAACTGTTTTTT	CASSTAGQPKLFF
NA	TRBD2	TRBJ2-4	TRBV6-6	TGTGCCAGCAGCCGAATGGGACTAGCGGGGGACATAGCCAAAAACATTCAGTACTTC	CASSRMGLAGDIAKNIQYF
NA	TRBD2	TRBJ2-1	TRBV19	TGTGCCAGTAGTCCCGGGACTAGCGGTCTGAATGAGCAGTTCTTC	CASSPGTSGLNEQFF
NA	TRBD1	TRBJ2-7	TRBV5-1	TGCGCCAGCAGCTTGACAGGGGACGAGCAGTACTTC	CASSLTGDEQYF
NA	TRBD1	TRBJ2-2	TRBV7-9	TGTGCCAGCAGCCGAGACAGGGCAAAACCCGGGGAGCTGTTTTTT	CASSRDRAKPGELFF
NA	TRBD2	TRBJ2-5	TRBV9	TGTGCCAGCAGCGTAGGGGGACTAGCGGGATCGTGGGAGACCCAGTACTTC	CASSVGGLAGSWETQYF
NA	NA	TRBJ2-7	TRBV28	TGTGCCAGCAGTTTATGGCAGGAAACCTACGAGCAGTACTTC	CASSLWQETYEQYF
once	NA	TRBJ1-4	TRBV27	TGTGCCAGCAGTTATGGGGGCTGGACTAATGAAAAACTGTTTTTT	CASSYGGWTNEKLFF
NA	NA	TRBJ2-2	TRBV2	TGTGCCAGCATGAAGGGGACAACGAACACCGGGGAGCTGTTTTTT	CASMKGTTNTGELFF
NA	NA	TRBJ1-3	TRBV7-9	TGTGCCAGCAGCCCGTGGGGGCAGCCTGGAAACACCATATATTTT	CASSPWGQPGNTIYF
NA	TRBD1	TRBJ1-2	TRBV6-4	TGTGCCAGCAGTTCCGGACAGGGAAACTATGGCTACACCTTC	CASSSGQGNYGYTF
NA	TRBD1	TRBJ1-6	TRBV29-1	TGCAGCGTCTCACAGGGGGTTGGTTCACCCCTCCACTTT	CSVSQGVGSPLHF
NA	NA	TRBJ2-7	TRBV13	TGTGCCAGCAGCCATTCATCCGAGCAGTACTTC	CASSHSSEQYF
NA	TRBD1	TRBJ1-2	TRBV28	TGTGCCAGCAGTTTCCAGGGGGGTACCTATGGCTACACCTTC	CASSFQGGTYGYTF
NA	TRBD1	TRBJ1-2	TRBV11-3	TGTGCCAGCAGCTCGTCAGGGGGGCCGGCCGGCTACACCTTC	CASSSSGGPAGYTF
NA	TRBD1	TRBJ2-2	TRBV6-1	TGTGCCAGCAGCCGAGGACAGGGGACCGGGGAGCTGTTTTTT	CASSRGQGTGELFF
NA	TRBD1	TRBJ2-7	TRBV6-5	TGTGCCAGCAGTCAGACAGGGGGTTCCTACGAGCAGTACTTC	CASSQTGGSYEQYF
NA	TRBD2	TRBJ2-2	TRBV5-1	TGCGCCAGCAGCTTCCGGACTAGCGGGGGGCCTGAGACCGGGGAGCTGTTTTTT	CASSFRTSGGPETGELFF
NA	NA	TRBJ1-2	TRBV4-1	TGCGCCAGCAGTTACCTCATCAACGTTGGGGACTCACTTAGGAATGGCTACACCTTC	CASSYLINVGDSLRNGYTF
few	NA	TRBJ1-5	TRBV19	TGTGCCAGCGCCAGCCAGGTTCATCAGCCCCAGCATTTT	CASASQVHQPQHF
once	NA	TRBJ1-2	TRBV5-4	TGTGCCAGCAGCTTCCTGGACAGACTAATCTATGGCTACACCTTC	CASSFLDRLIYGYTF
NA	NA	TRBJ1-4	TRBV2	TGTGCCAGCAGTGAAGCTAAGGACACCAAACTGTTTTTT	CASSEAKDTKLFF
NA	TRBD2	TRBJ2-1	TRBV6-5	TGTGCCAACGGGGGGAAATCCTACAATGAGCAGTTCTTC	CANGGKSYNEQFF
NA	NA	TRBJ2-1	TRBV2	TGTGCCAGCAGTGAAGGACTAGACCCTAATGAGCAGTTCTTC	CASSEGLDPNEQFF
NA	NA	TRBJ1-5	TRBV28	TGTGCCAGCACCATGAGGAGGGGAGGGTCTAATAGCAATCAGCCCCAGCATTTT	CASTMRRGGSNSNQPQHF
NA	NA	TRBJ1-4	TRBV18	TGTGCCAGCTCACCTTTCGGTTCAACTAATGAAAAACTGTTTTTT	CASSPFGSTNEKLFF
NA	NA	TRBJ2-3	TRBV10-3	TGTGCCATCAGTGACCAACAGGGATCCCCAGATACGCAGTATTTT	CAISDQQGSPDTQYF
NA	TRBD1	TRBJ1-1	TRBV5-1	TGCGCCAGCAAACCAGGGGGACAGAGGAACACTGAAGCTTTCTTT	CASKPGGQRNTEAFF
NA	TRBD1	TRBJ2-2	TRBV24-1	TGTGCCACCAAGCCGGGACAGGCTGATGCCGGGGAGCTGTTTTTT	CATKPGQADAGELFF
NA	NA	TRBJ2-5	TRBV5-1	TGCGCCAGCAGCTTGGACGCCGGGAGTGGTCAAGAGACCCAGTACTTC	CASSLDAGSGQETQYF